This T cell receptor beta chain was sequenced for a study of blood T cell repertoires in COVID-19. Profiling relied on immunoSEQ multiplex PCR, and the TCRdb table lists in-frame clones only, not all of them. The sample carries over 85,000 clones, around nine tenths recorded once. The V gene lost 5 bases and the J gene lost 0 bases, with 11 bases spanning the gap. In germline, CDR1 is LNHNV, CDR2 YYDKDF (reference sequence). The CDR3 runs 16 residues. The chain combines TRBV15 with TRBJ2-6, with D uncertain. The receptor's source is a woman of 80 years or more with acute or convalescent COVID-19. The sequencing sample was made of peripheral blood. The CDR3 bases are TGTGCCACCAGCTCCCGAACAGCCTCTGGGGCCAACGTCCTGACTTTC. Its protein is CATSSRTASGANVLTF.